This is a list of T cell receptor beta chains from one sample in a study of T cells in Graves' hyperthyroidism and ophthalmopathy. TCRdb used MiXCR to reprocess the multiplex PCR reads, holding one entry per CDR3 protein. Of 380,000 or so distinct CDR3 sequences in the sample, 11% to 15% were seen once. Sequencing was done on a sample of blood. The receptors were sampled from a young woman with Graves' hyperthyroidism. Each CDR3 is given with its conserved first and last residue. The D gene is left open where the match is weak. Not every row has a clone size; where given, it reads once, few, many or a size class.

>TRBV28|NA|many|TRBJ1-1
CASSLNIRGNTEAFF
TGTGCCAGCAGTCTCAACATCAGGGGGAACACTGAAGCTTTCTTT
>TRBV6-1|TRBD2|few|TRBJ2-7
CASITSGLSYEQYF
TGTGCCAGCATCACTAGCGGCCTTTCCTACGAGCAGTACTTC
>TRBV10-3|TRBD2|few|TRBJ2-1
CAIGASGSRGNEQFF
TGTGCCATCGGGGCTAGCGGGTCCCGAGGCAATGAGCAGTTCTTC
>TRBV11-2|NA|many|TRBJ1-1
CASSPAQRQKEAFF
TGTGCCAGCAGCCCAGCTCAGCGCCAAAAGGAAGCTTTCTTT
>TRBV11-2|NA|many|TRBJ2-6
CAAGLAGANVLTF
TGTGCCGCCGGCCTGGCAGGGGCCAACGTCCTGACTTTC
>TRBV20-1|TRBD1|NA|TRBJ2-2
CSARPPGQGRIGELFF
TGCAGTGCTAGGCCTCCGGGACAGGGCAGGATCGGGGAGCTGTTTTTT
>TRBV20-1|TRBD2|few|TRBJ2-5
CSAPGLAGHGMYF
TGCAGTGCCCCGGGACTAGCGGGGCACGGGATGTACTTC
>TRBV20-1|NA|few|TRBJ2-7
CSARKGWELYEQYF
TGCAGTGCTAGAAAGGGTTGGGAACTCTACGAGCAGTACTTC
>TRBV28|NA|many|TRBJ2-3
CASSFWSDTQYF
TGTGCCAGCAGTTTCTGGTCAGATACGCAGTATTTT
>TRBV11-2|NA|NA|TRBJ2-1
CASSNAGARNEQFF
TGTGCCAGCAGCAACGCGGGGGCGAGGAATGAGCAGTTCTTC
>TRBV7-2|NA|many|TRBJ2-7
CASTLLLTGEQYF
TGTGCCAGCACCCTACTACTGACGGGCGAGCAGTACTTC
>TRBV19|NA|NA|TRBJ2-7
CASRPPASLEQYF
TGTGCCAGTAGGCCTCCAGCTTCCCTCGAGCAGTACTTC
>TRBV20-1|NA|many|TRBJ2-3
CSARDAREGTDTQYF
TGCAGTGCTAGAGATGCGCGGGAAGGAACAGATACGCAGTATTTT
>TRBV20-1|TRBD2|many|TRBJ2-3
CSASLLAGTDTQYF
TGCAGTGCTAGTCTGCTAGCGGGGACAGATACGCAGTATTTT
>TRBV4-2|TRBD2|NA|TRBJ2-1
CASSQSQRGINNEQFF
TGTGCCAGCAGCCAATCTCAGCGGGGGATAAACAATGAGCAGTTCTTC
>TRBV2|TRBD1|few|TRBJ1-1
CASRRTGENTEAFF
TGTGCCAGCAGGAGGACAGGGGAGAACACTGAAGCTTTCTTT
>TRBV6-5|TRBD2|many|TRBJ2-1
CASSYRGAGGYNEQFF
TGTGCCAGCAGTTACAGGGGAGCGGGAGGATACAATGAGCAGTTCTTC
>TRBV28|NA|many|TRBJ2-7
CASSGPGSGSLYEQYF
TGTGCCAGCAGTGGACCGGGGAGCGGGTCCCTTTACGAGCAGTACTTC
>TRBV9|TRBD1|NA|TRBJ1-1
CASSVGGQELNTEAFF
TGTGCCAGCAGCGTAGGGGGACAGGAGCTTAACACTGAAGCTTTCTTT
>TRBV29-1|NA|many|TRBJ1-2
CSVEGGSNGYTF
TGCAGCGTTGAGGGGGGTTCTAATGGCTACACCTTC
>TRBV6-1|NA|many|TRBJ1-2
CASSQDPNYGYTF
TGTGCCAGCAGTCAGGACCCCAACTATGGCTACACCTTC
>TRBV20-1|NA|few|TRBJ1-2
CSAKGTGTSGNYGYTF
TGCAGTGCGAAGGGCACAGGGACGTCCGGTAACTATGGCTACACCTTC
>TRBV20-1|NA|many|TRBJ1-5
CSASGERNQPQHF
TGCAGTGCTTCAGGGGAGCGGAATCAGCCCCAGCATTTT
>TRBV24-1|NA|many|TRBJ2-2
CATSDSGARGELFF
TGTGCCACCAGTGATTCGGGGGCGAGGGGGGAGCTGTTTTTT
>TRBV12-5|NA|many|TRBJ2-1
CASGFSPVVPRSYNEQFF
TGTGCTAGTGGTTTCTCCCCTGTTGTGCCCCGTTCCTACAATGAGCAGTTCTTC
>TRBV28|NA|many|TRBJ1-4
CASAEGMNEKLFF
TGTGCCAGCGCAGAGGGGATGAATGAAAAACTGTTTTTT
>TRBV7-9|NA|many|TRBJ2-5
CASSDRQRTETQYF
TGTGCCAGCAGCGATCGACAGCGGACCGAGACCCAGTACTTC
>TRBV7-2|TRBD1|many|TRBJ2-3
CASSRDRDTDTQYF
TGTGCCAGCAGCCGGGACAGGGATACAGATACGCAGTATTTT
>TRBV18|TRBD2|few|TRBJ2-3
CASSPLPRERPDTQYF
TGTGCCAGCTCACCACTGCCGCGGGAGCGACCAGATACGCAGTATTTT
>TRBV6-1|TRBD1|NA|TRBJ2-7
CASTRQSGQGAIYEQYF
TGTGCCAGCACCCGCCAGAGTGGGCAGGGGGCTATCTACGAGCAGTACTTC
>TRBV15|TRBD2|few|TRBJ2-3
CATSGDLAGGITQYF
TGTGCCACCAGCGGGGATCTAGCGGGAGGGATTACGCAGTATTTT
>TRBV3-1|TRBD1|NA|TRBJ1-2
CASSQLGTGVNGYTF
TGTGCCAGCAGCCAGCTAGGGACAGGGGTAAATGGCTACACCTTC
>TRBV20-1|TRBD2|few|TRBJ2-4
CSANSGTGELAGGVIQYF
TGCAGTGCAAACTCCGGGACAGGGGAACTAGCGGGAGGCGTCATTCAGTACTTC
>TRBV7-8|TRBD1|many|TRBJ2-1
CASRPGQGAYNEQFF
TGTGCCAGCCGCCCGGGACAGGGCGCCTACAATGAGCAGTTCTTC
>TRBV29-1|NA|NA|TRBJ1-2
CSVAEYGYTF
TGCAGCGTTGCGGAGTATGGCTACACCTTC
>TRBV2|NA|few|TRBJ1-5
CASSENGRENQPQHF
TGTGCCAGCAGTGAAAACGGGCGGGAAAATCAGCCCCAGCATTTT
>TRBV29-1|TRBD2|NA|TRBJ2-1
CSVEDGTGTSWSNEQFF
TGCAGCGTTGAAGATGGCACCGGGACTAGTTGGTCGAATGAGCAGTTCTTC
>TRBV28|NA|NA|TRBJ1-5
CASSPHQAVSNQPQHF
TGTGCCAGCAGTCCCCACCAGGCAGTGAGCAATCAGCCCCAGCATTTT
>TRBV20-1|TRBD2|NA|TRBJ2-3
CSARVHGLGMQDTQYF
TGCAGTGCTAGAGTCCACGGACTAGGGATGCAAGATACGCAGTATTTT
>TRBV20-1|NA|many|TRBJ2-7
CSVADRGEQYF
TGCAGTGTCGCCGACCGCGGAGAGCAGTACTTC
>TRBV29-1|NA|many|TRBJ2-3
CSVEKGDGSSTDTQYF
TGCAGCGTTGAAAAAGGGGACGGGAGTAGCACAGATACGCAGTATTTT
>TRBV28|TRBD1|many|TRBJ2-5
CASGQGGYGTQYF
TGTGCCAGCGGACAGGGCGGTTATGGGACCCAGTACTTC
>TRBV12-3/TRBV12-4|NA|many|TRBJ1-1
CASSSTVSRTEAFF
TGTGCCAGCAGCTCGACCGTCTCGCGGACTGAAGCTTTCTTT
>TRBV7-3|TRBD2|few|TRBJ2-3
CASSSGTSGGTDTQYF
TGTGCCAGCAGCTCCGGGACTAGCGGGGGGACAGATACGCAGTATTTT
>TRBV6-1|NA|few|TRBJ2-4
CASSERWGPKNIQYF
TGTGCCAGCAGTGAAAGGTGGGGCCCCAAAAACATTCAGTACTTC
>TRBV7-9|TRBD1|NA|TRBJ1-3
CASSLQRTGNDTIYF
TGTGCCAGCAGCCTCCAGCGGACAGGGAACGACACCATATATTTT
>TRBV10-2|NA|NA|TRBJ2-5
CASKTVRETQYF
TGCGCCAGCAAAACGGTTCGGGAGACCCAGTACTTC
>TRBV19|NA|NA|TRBJ2-1
CASSEGVGRNNEQFF
TGTGCCAGTTCAGAGGGAGTCGGGAGAAACAATGAGCAGTTCTTC
>TRBV29-1|TRBD2|NA|TRBJ2-5
CSVDDPSGFQETQCF
TGCAGCGTTGATGACCCTAGCGGATTCCAAGAGACCCAGTGCTTC
>TRBV7-2|NA|many|TRBJ1-4
CASSSRVGVPEKLFF
TGTGCCAGCAGCTCCCGGGTGGGCGTCCCTGAAAAACTGTTTTTT
>TRBV12-3/TRBV12-4|TRBD1|many|TRBJ1-2
CASRTSGQGAGGYTF
TGTGCCAGCAGGACAAGCGGACAGGGGGCGGGTGGCTACACCTTC
>TRBV19|TRBD1|few|TRBJ1-2
CATSPTGRIFHNYGYTF
TGTGCCACATCCCCGACAGGGCGTATTTTCCATAACTATGGCTACACCTTC
>TRBV27|NA|many|TRBJ2-7
CASSLMGLNSYEQYF
TGTGCCAGCAGTTTAATGGGCTTAAACTCCTACGAGCAGTACTTC
>TRBV7-2|NA|many|TRBJ2-7
CASSSEIALQYF
TGTGCCAGCAGCTCCGAGATAGCATTGCAGTACTTC
>TRBV6-2/TRBV6-3|NA|NA|TRBJ1-1
CASSPTFGGNTEAFF
TGTGCCAGCAGTCCTACATTCGGGGGGAACACTGAAGCTTTCTTT